These T cell receptor beta chains were read from a single sample in a study of shared clonotypes between healthy human individuals. Generated by immunoSEQ multiplex PCR, the TCRdb table keeps only in-frame clones and is missing some. The data contain about 550,000 clones, nearly 97% of them singletons. Material: naive CD8+ T cells sorted from blood. The receptor source for this set is a young woman in good health. Each CDR3 is given with its conserved first and last residue. The order of the fields is V gene, clone size, J gene, D gene, CDR3 DNA, CDR3 protein. A D gene is named only where the DNA matches it firmly. Clone size is not always given. Where it is, it says once, few, many or a class for expanded clones.

v_gene: TRBV2
abundance: .
j_gene: TRBJ2-7
d_gene: TRBD2
CDR3nt: TGTGCCAGCAGTGTGGCGGGAGACTCCTACGAGCAGTACTTC
CDR3aa: CASSVAGDSYEQYF

v_gene: TRBV30
abundance: .
j_gene: TRBJ2-2
d_gene: TRBD2
CDR3nt: TGTGCCTGGAGGGGACTAGGTGGGAACACCGGGGAGCTGTTTTTT
CDR3aa: CAWRGLGGNTGELFF

v_gene: TRBV7-9
abundance: .
j_gene: TRBJ2-7
d_gene: TRBD2
CDR3nt: TGTGCCAGCAGTTCGACTAGCGGGAAGTACGAGCAGTACTTC
CDR3aa: CASSSTSGKYEQYF

v_gene: TRBV27
abundance: once
j_gene: TRBJ2-7
d_gene: .
CDR3nt: TGTGCCAGCAGTCCCCCTCCGGGATTAACCTCCTACGAGCAGTACTTC
CDR3aa: CASSPPPGLTSYEQYF

v_gene: TRBV28
abundance: .
j_gene: TRBJ2-2
d_gene: .
CDR3nt: TGTGCCAGCATGGGTTTTGGATCCATCGGGGAGCTGTTTTTT
CDR3aa: CASMGFGSIGELFF

v_gene: TRBV6-5
abundance: .
j_gene: TRBJ2-1
d_gene: TRBD2
CDR3nt: TGTGCCAGCAGTCCCTTCGGCCGGGAGGGTGAGCAGTTCTTC
CDR3aa: CASSPFGREGEQFF

v_gene: TRBV7-9
abundance: once
j_gene: TRBJ1-2
d_gene: TRBD1
CDR3nt: TGTGCCAGCAGTCCGGACAGGAGCTACACCTTC
CDR3aa: CASSPDRSYTF

v_gene: TRBV2
abundance: .
j_gene: TRBJ2-6
d_gene: .
CDR3nt: TGTGCCAGCAGCCCAGGACTGAGCTCTGGGGCCAACGTCCTGACTTTC
CDR3aa: CASSPGLSSGANVLTF

v_gene: TRBV7-9
abundance: .
j_gene: TRBJ2-7
d_gene: .
CDR3nt: TGTGCCAGCAGCTTAGGGGGGGCAAGGGAATCCTACGAGCAGTACTTC
CDR3aa: CASSLGGARESYEQYF

v_gene: TRBV6-5
abundance: .
j_gene: TRBJ2-5
d_gene: TRBD1
CDR3nt: TGTGCCAGCAGCCCCGGGACAGGGAAAGAGACCCAGTACTTC
CDR3aa: CASSPGTGKETQYF

v_gene: TRBV30
abundance: .
j_gene: TRBJ2-7
d_gene: TRBD2
CDR3nt: TGTGCCTGGAGAGAGCGGGAGGGCCTCTACGAGCAGTACTTC
CDR3aa: CAWREREGLYEQYF

v_gene: TRBV10-3
abundance: .
j_gene: TRBJ2-1
d_gene: .
CDR3nt: TGTGCCATCAGGGGAGTTTCCTACAATGAGCAGTTCTTC
CDR3aa: CAIRGVSYNEQFF

v_gene: TRBV7-2
abundance: .
j_gene: TRBJ2-7
d_gene: .
CDR3nt: TGTGCCAGCAGCTGGGCTGGCGGGCGCTCCTACGAGCAGTACTTC
CDR3aa: CASSWAGGRSYEQYF

v_gene: TRBV27
abundance: .
j_gene: TRBJ2-2
d_gene: TRBD2
CDR3nt: TGTGCCAGCCTAGCGGGACACACCGGGGAGCTGTTTTTT
CDR3aa: CASLAGHTGELFF

v_gene: TRBV28
abundance: .
j_gene: TRBJ1-1
d_gene: .
CDR3nt: TGTGCCACCAGGGATTCGAACACTGAAGCTTTCTTT
CDR3aa: CATRDSNTEAFF

v_gene: TRBV13
abundance: .
j_gene: TRBJ1-1
d_gene: .
CDR3nt: TGTGCCAGCGGGGAGGGTGGCGAAGCTTTCTTT
CDR3aa: CASGEGGEAFF

v_gene: TRBV7-6
abundance: .
j_gene: TRBJ2-5
d_gene: .
CDR3nt: TGTGCCAGCAGCCAATTAGCCTACCAAGAGACCCAGTACTTC
CDR3aa: CASSQLAYQETQYF

v_gene: TRBV6-1
abundance: .
j_gene: TRBJ1-5
d_gene: .
CDR3nt: TGTGCCAGCGGAAATCAGCCCCAGCATTTT
CDR3aa: CASGNQPQHF

v_gene: TRBV2
abundance: .
j_gene: TRBJ2-7
d_gene: TRBD2
CDR3nt: TGTGCCAGCAGTGGACCCGGGACTACCCTGACCTACGAGCAGTACTTC
CDR3aa: CASSGPGTTLTYEQYF

v_gene: TRBV5-4
abundance: .
j_gene: TRBJ2-2
d_gene: TRBD2
CDR3nt: TGTGCCAGCAGCTTGGGAATCGGACTAGCGGTAAACACCGGGGAGCTGTTTTTT
CDR3aa: CASSLGIGLAVNTGELFF

v_gene: TRBV28
abundance: .
j_gene: TRBJ1-1
d_gene: TRBD1
CDR3nt: TGTGCCAGCAGTTTACTGACAGGGGGCGAAGTGAACACTGAAGCTTTCTTT
CDR3aa: CASSLLTGGEVNTEAFF

v_gene: TRBV7-9
abundance: .
j_gene: TRBJ2-7
d_gene: .
CDR3nt: TGTGCCAGCAGCTCGGCACAGGTAGGCCTCTACGAGCAGTACTTC
CDR3aa: CASSSAQVGLYEQYF

v_gene: TRBV28
abundance: once
j_gene: TRBJ1-1
d_gene: .
CDR3nt: TGTGCCAGCAGTCCACCGGGCCTAGGCACTGAAGCTTTCTTT
CDR3aa: CASSPPGLGTEAFF